Listed here are 20 T cell receptor beta chains from one sample, sequenced in a study of OX40 agonist ivuxolimab in advanced cancers. Here immunoSEQ multiplex PCR was the method, and the copy in TCRdb shows in-frame clones only, minus some. The data show over 50,000 clones, with about 88% seen just once and around 1.5% held by the top ten. Material: CD4+ or CD8+ T cells sorted from blood, obtained in a trial of the OX40 agonist ivuxolimab. The receptor set was obtained from an adult with an advanced solid tumor such as melanoma, head and neck, liver or kidney cancer.

This clone was counted a few times. The chain is built from TRBV2 and TRBJ1-5; D not resolved. Germline V gene data show CDR1 as SNHLY and CDR2 as FYNNEI. The CDR3 covers 12 residues. Deletions cut 3 bases from V and 5 bases from J, with 5 bases between. The CDR3 sequence is CASSDDYQPQHF. The DNA of the CDR3 is TGTGCCAGCAGTGACGACTATCAGCCCCAGCATTTT.

The J gene is TRBJ2-5, the V gene TRBV7-9; D not certain. Germline CDR1 SEHNR, CDR2 FQNEAQ (reference sequence). Trimming shortened V by 1 base and J by 5 bases, and 5 bases separated the two germline ends. The length of the CDR3 is 12 residues. CDR3 DNA sequence: TGTGCCAGCAGCTTAGGGTGGGAGACCCAGTACTTC. Translated: CASSLGWETQYF.

The V gene is TRBV5-6, the J gene TRBJ2-1; TRBD1 aligns across 10 bases. This CDR3 contains 15 residues. Germline CDR1 is SGHDT and CDR2 is YYEEEE. V was pared by 2 bases and J by 7 bases, with 6 bases of the junction left unmatched. As DNA, the CDR3 is TGTGCCAGCAGCTTAACGACAGGGGGCTATAATGAGCAGTTCTTC. This gives the protein CASSLTTGGYNEQFF.

V is TRBV4-1 and J is TRBJ1-4; possible D gene TRBD1, 5 bases. From germline, CDR1 is MGHRA and CDR2 YSYEKL. V dropped 3 bases and J dropped 0 bases, with 17 bases sitting between them. The CDR3 consists of 18 residues. This CDR3 is CASSQDAGSFATNEKLFF. In DNA form, the CDR3 reads TGCGCCAGCAGCCAGGACGCAGGGTCTTTTGCAACTAATGAAAAACTGTTTTTT.

The chain employs TRBV11-2 and TRBJ1-5; D might be TRBD1 (5 bases). V lost 5 bases and J lost 10, with 18 bases in between. This CDR3 spans 14 amino acids. Germline-derived CDR1 and CDR2 are SGHAT and FQNNGV. CDR3 bases: TGTGCCAGCAGCCCGATGGGGGGTCGGGGACCCCAGCATTTT. Its translation is CASSPMGGRGPQHF.

The V gene is TRBV6-5, the J gene TRBJ1-5; a possible D gene is TRBD1 (6 bases). CDR1 and CDR2 (germline): MNHEY, SVGAGI. Trimming shortened V by 6 bases and J by 4 bases, and 13 bases separated the two germline ends. CDR3 length: 14 amino acids. CDR3: CASSPRGLNQPQHF. The CDR3 DNA reads as TGTGCCAGCAGCCCCAGGGGCCTAAATCAGCCCCAGCATTTT.

This rearrangement joins TRBV9 to TRBJ1-2; 12 nucleotides line up with TRBD1. Germline CDR1 reads SGDLS; CDR2 reads YYNGEE. J lost 7 bases, V lost 4 bases, and 5 bases had no gene match. The CDR3 contains 14 residues. The CDR3 coding sequence is TGTGCCAGCAGCCCTGGGACAGGGGGCGGTGGCTACACCTTC. It yields the protein CASSPGTGGGGYTF.

The gene calls are TRBV9 and TRBJ2-1, with TRBD2 matching over 10 bases. With 4 bases clipped from V and 7 bases from J, the junction kept 8 bases outside the gene matches. This CDR3 comprises 15 residues. Germline V gene sequence: CDR1 SGDLS, CDR2 YYNGEE. Here the CDR3 reads CASSQEPSGSNEQFF. For the CDR3, the DNA is TGTGCCAGCAGCCAAGAACCTAGCGGGAGTAATGAGCAGTTCTTC. Complete variable domain (other parts from reference TRBV9 and TRBJ2-1): DSGVTQTPKHLITATGQRVTLRCSPRSGDLSVYWYQQSLDQGLQFLIQYYNGEERAKGNILERFSAQQFPDLHSELNLSSLELGDSALYFCASSQEPSGSNEQFFGPGTRLTVL.

The J gene is TRBJ2-5, the V gene TRBV5-4, with TRBD2 matching over 12 bases. This CDR3 is 14 amino acids long. Trimming at V came to 4 bases and at J to 5 bases, leaving 3 bases not matched to a gene. Germline V gene lookup returns CDR1 SGHNT and CDR2 YYREEE (reference sequence). The CDR3 DNA reads TGTGCCAGCAGCCCCGGACTAGCGGGGGAGACCCAGTACTTC. This gives the protein CASSPGLAGETQYF. Drawing the rest from reference TRBV5-4 and TRBJ2-5, the complete variable domain is ETGVTQSPTHLIKTRGQQVTLRCSSQSGHNTVSWYQQALGQGPQFIFQYYREEENGRGNFPPRFSGLQFPNYSSELNVNALELDDSALYLCASSPGLAGETQYFGPGTRLLVL.

In this sample, this clone turned up once. Other DNA sequences of this sample code for an identical CDR3. The chain recombines TRBV5-1 with TRBJ2-7, with D tentatively TRBD1 (5 bases). Germline loops: CDR1 SGHRS, CDR2 YFSETQ. The CDR3 contains 12 residues. Between the trimmed V and J ends, which lost 1 base and 3 bases, there was a span of 5 bases. CDR3 loop: CASSLTGYEQYF. The CDR3 coding sequence is TGCGCCAGCAGCTTGACAGGCTACGAGCAGTACTTC.

The chain is built from TRBV6-1 and TRBJ1-2, with 8 bases aligning to TRBD1. Germline CDR1 and CDR2: MNHNS and SASEGT. The CDR3 covers 13 residues. The trim removed 3 bases at V and 6 bases at J, leaving 3 bases unmatched. CDR3: CASSETGADGYTF. The CDR3, as DNA: TGTGCCAGCAGTGAGACAGGGGCCGATGGCTACACCTTC.

This clone appeared a few times. V usage is TRBV5-1 and J usage is TRBJ2-2; D not resolved. CDR3 size: 18 residues. Trimming took off 0 bases at V and 5 bases at J, with 20 bases between the two ends. CDR1 is SGHRS and CDR2 is YFSETQ in the germline V gene. The CDR3 DNA follows: TGCGCCAGCAGCTTGGGCCACCAGCTGACGACGCGGACCGGGGAGCTGTTTTTT. Translation: CASSLGHQLTTRTGELFF.

The chain couples TRBV4-1 to TRBJ1-5; D is ambiguous. The germline V and J ends were trimmed by 0 bases and 3 bases, with 15 bases remaining between them. There are 17 residues in the CDR3. Germline lookup yields CDR1 MGHRA and CDR2 YSYEKL. Here the CDR3 DNA reads TGCGCCAGCAGCCAAGAGCCGCCCCAGCTTATCAATCAGCCCCAGCATTTT. As protein: CASSQEPPQLINQPQHF.

The V call is TRBV9, the J call TRBJ2-5; TRBD2 matches 13 bases. The germline V gene encodes CDR1 SGDLS and CDR2 YYNGEE. The CDR3 is made up of 16 amino acids. The V and J ends lost 4 bases and 5 bases, in that order; junction bases with no gene match: 8. This CDR3 is CASSPRTSGRWETQYF. The CDR3 DNA reads as TGTGCCAGCAGCCCACGGACTAGCGGGAGATGGGAGACCCAGTACTTC. Using reference TRBV9 and TRBJ2-5 for the parts outside the CDR3, the full variable domain is DSGVTQTPKHLITATGQRVTLRCSPRSGDLSVYWYQQSLDQGLQFLIQYYNGEERAKGNILERFSAQQFPDLHSELNLSSLELGDSALYFCASSPRTSGRWETQYFGPGTRLLVL.

The rearrangement uses TRBV9 and TRBJ2-7, with a possible D match to TRBD2 (5 bases). Germline CDR1 is SGDLS and CDR2 is YYNGEE. The CDR3 is 12 amino acids. Between the trimmed V and J ends, which lost 0 bases and 6 bases, there was a span of 7 bases. The CDR3 here is CASSVGRTEQYF. The CDR3 bases are TGTGCCAGCAGCGTAGGGAGGACCGAGCAGTACTTC.

The V gene is TRBV21-1, the J gene TRBJ1-1. TRBV21-1 is a listed pseudogene. This CDR3 is built from 15 residues. The DNA for the CDR3 is TGTGCCAGCAGCAAAGGGGAAGGGGGAGGTACTGAAGCTTTCTTT. Protein sequence: CASSKGEGGGTEAFF.

V usage is TRBV29-1 and J usage is TRBJ1-2; D is unresolved. V was pared by 5 bases and J by 2 bases, with 12 bases between. The germline V gene encodes CDR1 SQVTM and CDR2 ANQGSEA. This CDR3 spans 13 amino acids. The CDR3: CSVNERLNYGYTF. Here the CDR3 DNA reads TGCAGCGTTAATGAAAGACTGAACTATGGCTACACCTTC.

This clone was seen a handful of times. The CDR3 DNA follows: TGTGCCAGCAACAAACAGGGGGCCGGGTACGAGCAGTACTTC. Encoded protein: CASNKQGAGYEQYF. The rearrangement links TRBV2 to TRBJ2-7, with TRBD1 matching 9 bases. CDR1 is SNHLY, CDR2 FYNNEI, per germline. Trimming took 7 bases from V and 4 from J; bases not matched to a gene: 8. The CDR3 has 14 amino acids.

This sequence joins TRBV14 and TRBJ1-3; D unresolved. Germline V gene lookup returns CDR1 SGHDN and CDR2 FVKESK. Deletions cut 3 bases from V and 5 bases from J, with 17 bases between. The CDR3 covers 16 residues. CDR3 coding DNA: TGTGCCAGCAGCCACAAGGGAAACTTTCCGAGAAACACCATATATTTT. Translation: CASSHKGNFPRNTIYF.

This sequence joins TRBV2 and TRBJ1-5; D is undetermined. Germline loops: CDR1 SNHLY, CDR2 FYNNEI. The length of the CDR3 is 13 residues. Deletions cut 8 bases from V and 5 bases from J, with 13 bases between. The CDR3 DNA reads TGTGCCAGCGGGTTGGGGTCGGATCAGCCCCAGCATTTT. Amino acid sequence: CASGLGSDQPQHF.